This T cell receptor (beta chain) is from a study of naive and memory T cell subsets. Germline trimming cut 4 bases from V and 4 bases from J; bases unmatched to any gene: 8. Germline V lookup: CDR1 MGHDK, CDR2 SYGVNS. This CDR3 is built from 16 residues. A UMI-containing oligonucleotide was joined by 3' ligation to the TCR cDNA template. Study-wide results and limits: Potentially, T cell activation and differentiation skew this RNA-based measurement.

This clonotype showed up just a few times. No antigen is known for it. Ligated cDNA underwent four rounds of PCR with nested alpha and beta constant region primers and SP2. Reverse transcription of blood and skin TCR RNA was primed at alpha and beta constant regions. In TCRdb, the 5' RACE reads were re-called with MiXCR into one record per CDR3 protein. This table has about 62,000 distinct CDR3 sequences, more than 6% appearing once. This receptor was taken from a female donor in good health. V and J are TRBV25-1 and TRBJ2-1, with 9 bases fitting TRBD1. The CDR3 nucleotides are TGTGCCAGCAGTGCTACCGGGACAGGGACTTACAATGAGCAGTTCTTC. It is translated as CASSATGTGTYNEQFF.